This entry concerns a single TCR beta chain. This entry belongs to a study of blood T cell repertoires in COVID-19. About the research overall: From T cells, B-cell-depleted T cells, or PBMCs came the material, which was cDNA or gDNA.

The data were produced by immunoSEQ multiplex PCR, yet TCRdb's version contains in-frame clones alone and is incomplete. The table has around 620,000 clones, 85% to 90% seen once. The CDR3 is 12 residues long. Germline assignment: CDR1 ENHRY and CDR2 SYGVKD. The V gene lost 8 bases and the J gene lost 5 bases, with 12 bases spanning the gap. Specimen: peripheral blood. This sequence was found in a woman under 30 with acute or convalescent COVID-19. This chain joins TRBV10-3 and TRBJ1-1; D remains ambiguous. CDR3 amino acids: CAIRGVGTEAFF. The CDR3 DNA follows: TGTGCCATCCGGGGAGTGGGGACTGAAGCTTTCTTT.